The 13 T cell receptor beta chains reported below all come from one sample, sequenced in a study of vaccination and CD4 T cells after COVID-19 (dated by TCRdb to the early 2020s). Taken with the paper, the label for treatment or condition translates to: roughly 10-day PBMC culture with coronavirus spike peptide pools or control peptides (ViraFEST assay). Preparation of the library involved PCR. Sequencing instrument: Illumina iSeq 100. DNA from cultured CD4+ T cells was subjected to TCR sequencing with the Oncomine TCR Beta short-read assay at the Johns Hopkins FTIC core. Using fastp at Q25 and MiXCR, TCRdb reprocessed the public reads and kept productive beta chains. Under each unique CDR3 protein, matching rows form one entry showing the most common genes and DNA. Recorded for this sample are 15,000 to 25,000 distinct CDR3 sequences; about 60% of them occurred a single time. The ten largest clones take up 7.8% of the sample.

For these TCRs, the target antigens are not known. Sequencing input: CD4+ T cells from blood, cultured in vitro. The receptors were sampled from a human donor who had recovered from COVID-19.

The V call is TRBV7-3, the J call TRBJ2-1; 10 bases agree with TRBD1. Unmatched junction bases numbered 11, after V lost 0 bases and J lost 0 bases. This CDR3 comprises 20 residues. CDR1 and CDR2 (germline): SGHTA, FQGTGA. The CDR3 nucleotides are TGTGCCAGCAGCTTAACGGGGGGACAGGGGTTCCCGGGCTCCTACAATGAGCAGTTCTTC. Translated: CASSLTGGQGFPGSYNEQFF.

This clonotype was detected a few times. The V call is TRBV7-6, the J call TRBJ2-5; the match to TRBD1 covers 8 bases. The junction had 7 bases not matched to a gene; V was cut back by 5 bases and J by 5 bases. This CDR3 contains 14 residues. CDR1 SGHVS and CDR2 FNYEAQ come from the germline V gene. The CDR3 reads CASSPGQGRETQYF. CDR3 nucleotide sequence: TGTGCCAGCAGCCCCGGACAGGGACGGGAGACCCAGTACTTC.

The chain links TRBV29-1 to TRBJ2-2; perhaps TRBD2 as D (6 bases). The CDR3 totals 13 residues. V lost 5 bases and J 0 bases, leaving 7 bases between the germline ends. Per germline, CDR1 SQVTM and CDR2 ANQGSEA. The CDR3 loop reads CSVSSANTGELFF. CDR3 coding DNA: TGCAGCGTTTCTAGCGCGAACACCGGGGAGCTGTTTTTT.

The chain couples TRBV30 to TRBJ1-2, with 7 nucleotides matching TRBD1. With V trimmed by 4 bases and J by 5 bases, 13 bases remained unmatched. Germline-derived CDR1 and CDR2 are GTSNPN and SVGIG (reference sequence). The CDR3 spans 15 residues. The CDR3 DNA sequence: TGTGCCTGGAACCACAAGACAGGGTCCTTTTATGGCTACACCTTC. It is translated as CAWNHKTGSFYGYTF.

The chain is built from TRBV12-3 or TRBV12-4 and TRBJ2-5; D possibly corresponds to TRBD1 (6 bases). CDR3 length: 13 amino acids. V was shortened by 5 bases and J by 7 bases, with 14 bases between the two germline ends. The CDR3 coding sequence is TGTGCCAGCAGTCTACAGGGTGGAGGGACCCAGTACTTC. Amino acids: CASSLQGGGTQYF.

The CDR3, as DNA: TGTGCCAGCAGTTTGCTCTACAGGGAAACCAACGTCCTGACTTTC. The encoded protein is CASSLLYRETNVLTF. V is TRBV28 and J is TRBJ2-6; the D gene is possibly TRBD1 (6 bases). The germline V and J ends were trimmed by 3 bases and 8 bases, with 14 bases remaining between them. The CDR3 consists of 15 residues. Germline lookup yields CDR1 MDHEN and CDR2 SYDVKM.

The rearrangement links TRBV6-1 to TRBJ1-6; D may be TRBD1 (6 bases). V lost 2 bases to trimming and J lost 9 bases, with 11 bases between them. This CDR3 has 14 amino acids. Germline-derived CDR1 and CDR2 are MNHNS and SASEGT. CDR3 DNA sequence: TGTGCCAGCAGTGAACTTAGGGGGATTTCACCCCTCCACTTT. Translation gives CASSELRGISPLHF.

This clonotype was found a few times. This chain connects TRBV7-2 to TRBJ1-3; D gene unclear. Germline V gene data show CDR1 as SGHTA and CDR2 as FQGNSA. The CDR3 totals 13 residues. Trimming took 6 bases from V and 0 from J, leaving 6 bases between them. CDR3 nucleotides: TGTGCCAGCAGAGTGAGCTCTGGAAACACCATATATTTT. This encodes CASRVSSGNTIYF.

This chain links TRBV30 with TRBJ1-2; 7 positions agree with TRBD1. Trimming removed 3 bases from V and 4 bases from J; junction bases left unmatched: 11. CDR3 length: 15 residues. The germline V gene has CDR1 GTSNPN and CDR2 SVGIG (reference sequence). The CDR3 protein is CAWRQGGADGYGYTF. The CDR3 DNA follows: TGTGCCTGGAGACAAGGGGGCGCGGATGGCTATGGCTACACCTTC.

This clonotype occurred once. The chain carries TRBV21-1 and TRBJ2-7; the D segment call TRBD2 is taken from the table without a DNA check. TRBV21-1 counts as a pseudogene. CDR3 size: 17 residues. In DNA form, the CDR3 reads TGTGCCAGCAGCAAAGTGAGGTCGGGAGGGCTCTTCTACGAGCAGTACTTC. Its translation is CASSKVRSGGLFYEQYF.

V usage is TRBV20-1 and J usage is TRBJ1-1; D is perhaps TRBD1 (5 bases). Germline V gene lookup returns CDR1 DFQATT and CDR2 SNEGSKA (reference sequence). V lost 5 bases to trimming and J lost 2 bases, with 15 bases between them. The CDR3 contains 14 residues. CDR3 amino acids: CSARRLGENTEAFF. The DNA of the CDR3 is TGCAGTGCTCGACGCCTGGGGGAAAACACTGAAGCTTTCTTT.

The chain has TRBV20-1 and TRBJ2-7, with 8 positions matching TRBD2. There are 15 residues in the CDR3. The ends lost 3 bases at V and 0 bases at J; junction bases unmatched: 7. Germline lookup yields CDR1 DFQATT and CDR2 SNEGSKA (reference sequence). CDR3 in amino acids: CSARGAGGRSYEQYF. In DNA, the CDR3 is TGCAGTGCTAGGGGCGCGGGAGGCCGCTCCTACGAGCAGTACTTC.

This clonotype was seen only once. The chain carries TRBV7-2 and TRBJ2-7; 7 bases agree with TRBD2. From germline, CDR1 is SGHTA and CDR2 FQGNSA. The CDR3 has 13 amino acids. The ends lost 4 bases at V and 4 bases at J; junction bases unmatched: 4. The DNA for the CDR3 is TGTGCCAGCAGCTCCGGAGCGGGGTACGAGCAGTACTTC. Amino acids: CASSSGAGYEQYF.